Below are 22 T cell receptor beta chains sequenced from a single sample in a study of cytomegalovirus exposure and HLA in healthy donors. The assay was immunoSEQ multiplex PCR, and TCRdb's table has in-frame clones only and misses some. The data hold some 270,000 clones, with about 86% observed a single time. Specimen: PBMCs. The receptor set was obtained from a woman aged 18-30 years in good health and CMV-seronegative.

V and J are TRBV29-1 and TRBJ1-5; 7 positions match TRBD1. Trimming took 4 bases from V and 5 from J; bases not matched to a gene: 5. This CDR3 comprises 13 residues. The germline gives CDR1 SQVTM, CDR2 ANQGSEA. CDR3 in amino acids: CSVATGVDQPQHF. For the CDR3, the DNA is TGCAGCGTTGCCACAGGGGTGGATCAGCCCCAGCATTTT.

The J gene is TRBJ1-1, the V gene TRBV23-1; 8 nucleotides align to TRBD1. TRBV23-1 has ORF status, its function being uncertain. The CDR3 spans 17 residues. The V gene end was trimmed by 4 bases and the J gene end by 1 base; junction bases not matched to a gene: 11. The CDR3 protein is CASSRSNRGAPNTEAFF. CDR3 coding DNA: TGCGCCAGCAGTCGATCGAACAGGGGGGCCCCGAACACTGAAGCTTTCTTT.

This clone was seen a few times. The gene calls are TRBV5-4 and TRBJ1-1; no reliable D call. The germline V gene encodes CDR1 SGHNT and CDR2 YYREEE (reference sequence). The CDR3 covers 16 residues. The V gene lost 0 bases and the J gene lost 1 base, with 13 bases spanning the gap. As DNA, the CDR3 is TGTGCCAGCAGCTTGGCCGATGGGCCCCCGAACACTGAAGCTTTCTTT. Amino acids: CASSLADGPPNTEAFF.

The V gene is TRBV5-1, the J gene TRBJ2-7; 8 bases agree with TRBD2. Per germline, CDR1 SGHRS and CDR2 YFSETQ. V lost 1 base to trimming and J lost 7 bases; unmatched junction nucleotides: 13. The CDR3 is made up of 16 amino acids. The CDR3 loop is CASSLIRTGGFVEQYF. CDR3 sequence (DNA): TGCGCCAGCAGCTTGATTCGGACGGGAGGGTTCGTTGAGCAGTACTTC.

This clone was observed once. The rearrangement joins TRBV28 to TRBJ2-7; 7 bases map to TRBD1. The germline V gene encodes CDR1 MDHEN and CDR2 SYDVKM. The CDR3 length is 14 residues. Trimming cost V 6 bases and J 5 bases; bases outside gene matches: 10. The CDR3 bases are TGTGCCAGCAGCCACCCACAGGGGAGAGACGAGCAGTACTTC. This encodes CASSHPQGRDEQYF.

The chain is built from TRBV7-6 and TRBJ2-1, with no clear D. With 5 bases removed from V and 8 bases from J, the gap between germline ends came to 16 bases. The germline V gene has CDR1 SGHVS and CDR2 FNYEAQ. The CDR3 covers 14 residues. The CDR3 spells CASSPTPRVDEQFF. The CDR3 DNA sequence: TGTGCCAGCAGCCCCACCCCTAGAGTCGATGAGCAGTTCTTC.

The chain employs TRBV16 and TRBJ2-1; 8 nucleotides align to TRBD1. V trimming: 4 bases; J trimming: 0 bases; junction bases outside the gene matches: 5. The germline V gene encodes CDR1 KGHSY and CDR2 FQNENV. The CDR3 length is 16 residues. The CDR3 DNA sequence: TGTGCCAGCAGCCCTTACAGGGGGAGCTCCTACAATGAGCAGTTCTTC. This codes for CASSPYRGSSYNEQFF.

The chain has TRBV28 and TRBJ1-1; TRBD1 aligns across 9 bases. In germline, CDR1 is MDHEN, CDR2 SYDVKM. The V and J ends lost 6 bases and 5 bases, in that order; junction bases with no gene match: 10. This CDR3 spans 15 amino acids. As DNA, the CDR3 is TGTGCCAGCAGACACACCGGACAGGGGAGTACTGAAGCTTTCTTT. Its translation: CASRHTGQGSTEAFF.

This clone was observed a few times. The chain employs TRBV30 and TRBJ1-1; D unresolved. Per the germline V gene, CDR1 is GTSNPN and CDR2 is SVGIG (reference sequence). The CDR3 runs 12 residues. Deletions cut 5 bases from V and 1 base from J, with 8 bases between. CDR3 sequence (DNA): TGTGCCTGGTTGGGCAGGAACACTGAAGCTTTCTTT. This translates into CAWLGRNTEAFF.

This chain joins TRBV9 and TRBJ2-5, with 8 bases that match TRBD1. This CDR3 is 15 amino acids long. CDR1 and CDR2 from the germline V gene are SGDLS and YYNGEE. The ends lost 4 bases at V and 2 bases at J; junction bases unmatched: 7. The CDR3 is CASSPRTGYQETQYF. The CDR3 region has the DNA TGTGCCAGCAGCCCCCGGACAGGGTATCAAGAGACCCAGTACTTC.

Here the CDR3 reads CASSSPGFSGEQYF. Here the CDR3 DNA reads TGTGCCAGCAGTTCCCCAGGGTTCTCTGGCGAGCAGTACTTC. This rearrangement joins TRBV6-5 to TRBJ2-7, with a weak D call TRBD1 (5 bases). Per the germline V gene, CDR1 is MNHEY and CDR2 is SVGAGI. The V end lost 4 bases, the J end lost 6 bases, and 16 bases lay between the germline ends. CDR3 length: 14 residues.

The rearrangement uses TRBV18 and TRBJ1-2; 12 bases line up with TRBD1. CDR3 length equals 18 residues. The V gene's germline CDR1 is KGHSH and CDR2 LQKENI. J was trimmed by 4 bases and V by 0 bases; bases with no gene match: 9. CDR3 sequence reads: CASSPPGTGGASGYGYTF. CDR3 bases: TGTGCCAGCTCACCACCTGGGACAGGGGGCGCTTCGGGCTATGGCTACACCTTC.

Details on this clone: Other nucleotide sequences in the sample specify the same CDR3. The chain carries TRBV5-1 and TRBJ2-1; 16 bases agree with TRBD2. The CDR3 loop spans 15 amino acids. With 4 bases clipped from V and 7 bases from J, the junction kept 2 bases outside the gene matches. Germline V gene lookup returns CDR1 SGHRS and CDR2 YFSETQ. The CDR3: CASSPGLAGGNEQFF. CDR3 sequence (DNA): TGCGCCAGCAGCCCGGGACTAGCGGGGGGGAATGAGCAGTTCTTC. Together with reference TRBV5-1 and TRBJ2-1, the CDR3 gives the full variable domain: KAGVTQTPRYLIKTRGQQVTLSCSPISGHRSVSWYQQTPGQGLQFLFEYFSETQRNKGNFPGRFSGRQFSNSRSEMNVSTLELGDSALYLCASSPGLAGGNEQFFGPGTRLTVL.

The gene calls are TRBV27 and TRBJ2-1, with D maybe TRBD1 (6 bases). Germline assignment: CDR1 MNHEY and CDR2 SMNVEV (reference sequence). This CDR3 has 14 residues. V lost 7 bases to trimming and J lost 0 bases, with 10 bases between them. Here the CDR3 reads CASTTGLSYNEQFF. Written as DNA, the CDR3 is TGTGCCAGCACTACAGGGCTCTCCTACAATGAGCAGTTCTTC.

The CDR3 here is CASSRHGEDQPQHF. CDR3 sequence (DNA): TGTGCCAGCAGCCGACACGGGGAGGATCAGCCCCAGCATTTT. The chain recombines TRBV5-4 with TRBJ1-5; unclear D gene. Germline V gene data show CDR1 as SGHNT and CDR2 as YYREEE (reference sequence). V lost 4 bases, J lost 5 bases, and 13 bases lay in between. The CDR3 sequence is 14 residues long.

This clone was observed a single time. The chain couples TRBV6-4 to TRBJ2-1; 13 positions match TRBD2. V lost 4 bases, J lost 9 bases, and 9 bases stayed unmatched. Per germline, CDR1 MRHNA and CDR2 SNTAGT. CDR3 length equals 16 residues. CDR3 region: CASSGVGGTSGIEQFF. Here the CDR3 DNA reads TGTGCCAGCAGTGGGGTCGGCGGGACTAGCGGGATTGAGCAGTTCTTC.

The DNA for the CDR3 is TGTGCCAGCAGTTTTTCGACAGTGGATCACTACGAGCAGTACTTC. Amino acid sequence: CASSFSTVDHYEQYF. This rearrangement joins TRBV27 to TRBJ2-7, with D perhaps matching TRBD1 (5 bases). Per germline, CDR1 MNHEY and CDR2 SMNVEV (reference sequence). The CDR3 sequence is 15 residues long. Trimming pared 3 bases from V and 3 bases from J, leaving 15 bases between.

The J gene is TRBJ1-1, the V gene TRBV11-3; D not certain. The germline V gene encodes CDR1 SGHNT and CDR2 YENEEA. Trimming took off 1 base at V and 6 bases at J, with 9 bases between the two ends. The CDR3 spans 13 residues. The DNA of the CDR3 is TGTGCCAGCAGCTTAGTAGGGAGGGCTGAAGCTTTCTTT. The encoded protein is CASSLVGRAEAFF.

V gene TRBV19 combines with J gene TRBJ2-7; 8 bases are shared with TRBD1. The V segment lost 4 bases and the J segment 7 bases; nucleotides outside the gene matches: 9. The V gene's germline CDR1 is LNHDA and CDR2 SQIVND (reference sequence). The length of the CDR3 is 14 residues. This CDR3 reads CASSNYAGGEEQYF. DNA of the CDR3: TGTGCCAGTAGTAACTACGCAGGGGGCGAGGAGCAGTACTTC.

The genes are TRBV7-8 and TRBJ1-1, with D possibly being TRBD1 (5 bases). There are 15 residues in the CDR3. The germline V gene has CDR1 SGHVS and CDR2 FQNEAQ. Trimming took off 5 bases at V and 0 bases at J, with 13 bases between the two ends. The DNA of the CDR3 is TGTGCCAGCAGCCCGCTACAGGTTATGAACACTGAAGCTTTCTTT. It yields the protein CASSPLQVMNTEAFF.

This chain uses TRBV28 with TRBJ1-1, with D maybe TRBD1 (5 bases). The CDR3 is 15 residues long. Looked up from germline, CDR1 is MDHEN and CDR2 is SYDVKM. V was pared by 5 bases and J by 1 base, with 14 bases between. CDR3 in DNA: TGTGCCAGCAGTAGTGCGGGGCTGAGGAACACTGAAGCTTTCTTT. Translation: CASSSAGLRNTEAFF.

V and J are TRBV30 and TRBJ2-2; 8 bases are shared with TRBD1. This CDR3 contains 14 residues. The V gene end was trimmed by 4 bases and the J gene end by 4 bases; junction bases not matched to a gene: 5. Germline V gene lookup returns CDR1 GTSNPN and CDR2 SVGIG (reference sequence). Here the CDR3 reads CAWKQGARTGELFF. CDR3 coding DNA: TGTGCCTGGAAGCAGGGGGCTCGCACCGGGGAGCTGTTTTTT. Full variable domain (missing parts from reference TRBV30 and TRBJ2-2): SQTIHQWPATLVQPVGSPLSLECTVEGTSNPNLYWYRQAAGRGLQLLFYSVGIGQISSEVPQNLSASRPQDRQFILSSKKLLLSDSGFYLCAWKQGARTGELFFGEGSRLTVL.